Shown below are 7 T cell receptor beta chains from a single sample sequenced in a study of identical twins. Using its own MiXCR run on the 5' RACE reads, TCRdb lists one record per CDR3 protein. The table includes approximately 620,000 distinct CDR3 sequences, less than 10% detected once. These data were likewise used in another study, on yellow fever vaccine responses in identical twins.

Material for sequencing was PBMCs. The receptors originated from a woman aged 18-29 years in good health.

This clonotype showed up many times. The chain employs TRBV7-9 and TRBJ2-1, with 8 positions matching TRBD2. V gave up 3 bases and J gave up 0 bases; unmatched junction bases: 4. CDR1 SEHNR and CDR2 FQNEAQ come from the germline V gene (reference sequence). This CDR3 spans 16 amino acids. CDR3 coding DNA: TGTGCCAGCAGCTTCTTAGCGGGAAGCTCCTACAATGAGCAGTTCTTC. Amino acid sequence: CASSFLAGSSYNEQFF.

This clonotype was seen at least ten times. The chain carries TRBV20-1 and TRBJ2-1; TRBD2 aligns across 10 bases. The trim removed 0 bases at V and 1 base at J, leaving 6 bases unmatched. Germline-derived CDR1 and CDR2 are DFQATT and SNEGSKA (reference sequence). CDR3 length equals 17 residues. The CDR3 nucleotides read TGCAGTGCTAGAGATCGCGCTAGCGGGGGTTCCTACAATGAGCAGTTCTTC. It translates to CSARDRASGGSYNEQFF.

This clonotype turned up a few times. This chain links TRBV29-1 with TRBJ2-5, with D perhaps matching TRBD1 (6 bases). The V gene's germline CDR1 is SQVTM and CDR2 ANQGSEA. Trimming left V 8 bases short and J 1 base short, with 17 bases between. CDR3 length: 14 residues. The CDR3 sequence: CSIFDGDTQETQYF. DNA of the CDR3: TGCAGCATATTCGACGGGGACACCCAAGAGACCCAGTACTTC.

The V and J genes are TRBV6-5 and TRBJ2-7; D call uncertain. Trimming removed 0 bases at V and 5 bases at J, with 11 bases between. The CDR3 is 14 amino acids. CDR1 MNHEY and CDR2 SVGAGI come from the germline V gene. The CDR3 region has the DNA TGTGCCAGCAGTTACTCCTCTTTCGAGGACGAGCAGTACTTC. Its protein product is CASSYSSFEDEQYF.

This clonotype was seen a few times. The V and J genes are TRBV4-3 and TRBJ2-7, with D uncertain. V was clipped by 0 bases and J by 3 bases, with 12 bases between them. This CDR3 contains 15 residues. The V gene's germline CDR1 is LGHNA and CDR2 YSLEER. CDR3 protein: CASSQDWQLNYEQYF. CDR3 nucleotide sequence: TGCGCCAGCAGCCAAGACTGGCAACTCAACTACGAGCAGTACTTC.

In this sample, this clonotype turned up a few times. The chain combines TRBV20-1 with TRBJ2-1, with TRBD2 matching over 9 bases. Trimming took 6 bases from V and 2 from J; bases not matched to a gene: 8. The CDR3 extends over 15 amino acids. Germline V gene data show CDR1 as DFQATT and CDR2 as SNEGSKA (reference sequence). CDR3 nucleotide sequence: TGCAGTGCCCCCCTAGCGGGAAGGGCCTACAATGAGCAGTTCTTC. The encoded protein is CSAPLAGRAYNEQFF.

The genes are TRBV28 and TRBJ2-7; D is ambiguous. CDR1 is MDHEN, CDR2 SYDVKM, per germline. This CDR3 spans 12 amino acids. V lost 3 bases and J 3 bases, leaving 6 bases between the germline ends. CDR3 loop: CASSFGDYEQYF. The CDR3 DNA is TGTGCCAGCAGTTTTGGGGACTACGAGCAGTACTTC.